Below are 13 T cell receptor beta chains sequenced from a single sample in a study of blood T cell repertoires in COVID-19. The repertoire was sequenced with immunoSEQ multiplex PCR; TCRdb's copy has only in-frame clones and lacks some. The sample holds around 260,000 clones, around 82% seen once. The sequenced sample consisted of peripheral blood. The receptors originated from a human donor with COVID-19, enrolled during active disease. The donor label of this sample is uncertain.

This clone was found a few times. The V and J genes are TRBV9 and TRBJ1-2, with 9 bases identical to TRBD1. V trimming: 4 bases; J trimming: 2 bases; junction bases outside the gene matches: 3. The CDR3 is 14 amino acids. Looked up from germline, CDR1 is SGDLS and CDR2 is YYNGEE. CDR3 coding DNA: TGTGCCAGCAGCTTTGGGACAGGGAACTATGGCTACACCTTC. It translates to CASSFGTGNYGYTF.

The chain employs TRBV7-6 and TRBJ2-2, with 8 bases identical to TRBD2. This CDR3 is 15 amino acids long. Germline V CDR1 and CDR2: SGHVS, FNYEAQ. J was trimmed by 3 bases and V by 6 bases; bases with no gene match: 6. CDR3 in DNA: TGTGCCAGCAGACCCCCCGGGGGGGACACCGGGGAGCTGTTTTTT. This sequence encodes CASRPPGGDTGELFF.

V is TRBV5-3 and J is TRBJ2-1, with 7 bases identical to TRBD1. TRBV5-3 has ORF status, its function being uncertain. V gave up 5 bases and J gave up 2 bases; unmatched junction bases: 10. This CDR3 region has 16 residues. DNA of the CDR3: TGTGCCAGAAGTAAGTCCGCCGGGACAGCCTACAATGAGCAGTTCTTC. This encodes CARSKSAGTAYNEQFF.

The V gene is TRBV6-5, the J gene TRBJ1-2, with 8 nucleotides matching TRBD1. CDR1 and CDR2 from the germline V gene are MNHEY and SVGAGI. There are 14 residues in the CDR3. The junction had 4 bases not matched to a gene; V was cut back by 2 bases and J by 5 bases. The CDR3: CASSYRDRTYGYTF. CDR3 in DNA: TGTGCCAGCAGTTACAGGGACAGGACTTATGGCTACACCTTC.

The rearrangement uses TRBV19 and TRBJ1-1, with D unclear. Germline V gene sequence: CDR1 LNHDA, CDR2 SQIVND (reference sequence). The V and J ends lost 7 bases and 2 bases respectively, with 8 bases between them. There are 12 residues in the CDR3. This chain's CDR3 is CASTRSNTEAFF. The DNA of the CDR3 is TGTGCCAGTACGAGGAGCAACACTGAAGCTTTCTTT.

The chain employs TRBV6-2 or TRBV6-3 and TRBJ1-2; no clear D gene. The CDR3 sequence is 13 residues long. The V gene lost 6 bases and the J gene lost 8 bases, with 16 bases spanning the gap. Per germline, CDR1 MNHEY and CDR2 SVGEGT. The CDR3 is CASSLVEAGGYTF. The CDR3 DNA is TGTGCCAGCAGCTTGGTCGAGGCCGGCGGCTACACCTTC.

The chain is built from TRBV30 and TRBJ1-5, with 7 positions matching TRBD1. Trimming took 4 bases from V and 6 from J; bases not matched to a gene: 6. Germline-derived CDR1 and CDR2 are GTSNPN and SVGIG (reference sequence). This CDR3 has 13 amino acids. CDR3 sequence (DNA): TGTGCCTGGACAGGGGGTATAGGTCAGCCCCAGCATTTT. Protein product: CAWTGGIGQPQHF.

The CDR3 protein is CASSLDPGVNYEQYF. The CDR3, as DNA: TGCGCCAGCAGCTTGGACCCAGGGGTGAACTACGAGCAGTACTTC. The rearrangement uses TRBV5-1 and TRBJ2-7, with D perhaps matching TRBD1 (6 bases). This CDR3 spans 15 amino acids. V was trimmed by 0 bases and J by 3 bases, leaving 13 bases between them. Germline CDR1 is SGHRS and CDR2 is YFSETQ. Full variable domain (rest looked up from reference TRBV5-1 and TRBJ2-7): KAGVTQTPRYLIKTRGQQVTLSCSPISGHRSVSWYQQTPGQGLQFLFEYFSETQRNKGNFPGRFSGRQFSNSRSEMNVSTLELGDSALYLCASSLDPGVNYEQYFGPGTRLTVT.

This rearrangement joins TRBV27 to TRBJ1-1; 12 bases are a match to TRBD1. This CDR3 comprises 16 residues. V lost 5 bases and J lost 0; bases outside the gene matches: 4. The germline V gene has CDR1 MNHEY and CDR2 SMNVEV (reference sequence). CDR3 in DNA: TGTGCCAGCAGTACCGGGACAGGGGGCTTGAACACTGAAGCTTTCTTT. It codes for CASSTGTGGLNTEAFF.

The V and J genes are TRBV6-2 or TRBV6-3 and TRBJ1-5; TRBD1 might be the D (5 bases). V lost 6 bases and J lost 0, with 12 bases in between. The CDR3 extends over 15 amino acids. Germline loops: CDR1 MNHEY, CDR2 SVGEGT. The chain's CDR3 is CASSDRGTSNQPQHF. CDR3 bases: TGTGCCAGCAGCGACAGAGGTACTAGCAATCAGCCCCAGCATTTT.

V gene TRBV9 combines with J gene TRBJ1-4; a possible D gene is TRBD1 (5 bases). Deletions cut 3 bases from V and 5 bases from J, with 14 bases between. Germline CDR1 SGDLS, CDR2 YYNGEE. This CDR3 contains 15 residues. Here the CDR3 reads CASSADLWGNEKLFF. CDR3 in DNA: TGTGCCAGCAGCGCAGATTTGTGGGGCAATGAAAAACTGTTTTTT.

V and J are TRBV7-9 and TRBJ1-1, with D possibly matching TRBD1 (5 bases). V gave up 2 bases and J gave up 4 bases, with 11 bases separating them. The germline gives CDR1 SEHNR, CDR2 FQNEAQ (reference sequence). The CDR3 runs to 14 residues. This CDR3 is CASSLKAGGTEAFF. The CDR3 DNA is TGTGCCAGCAGCTTAAAGGCCGGGGGCACTGAAGCTTTCTTT. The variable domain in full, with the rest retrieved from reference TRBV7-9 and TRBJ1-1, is DTGVSQNPRHKITKRGQNVTFRCDPISEHNRLYWYRQTLGQGPEFLTYFQNEAQLEKSRLLSDRFSAERPKGSFSTLEIQRTEQGDSAMYLCASSLKAGGTEAFFGQGTRLTVV.

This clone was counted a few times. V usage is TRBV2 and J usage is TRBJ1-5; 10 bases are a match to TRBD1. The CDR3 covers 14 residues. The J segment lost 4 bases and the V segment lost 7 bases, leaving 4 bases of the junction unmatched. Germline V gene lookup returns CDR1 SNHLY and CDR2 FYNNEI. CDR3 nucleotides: TGTGCCAGCAAGGGACAGGGGTGGAATCAGCCCCAGCATTTT. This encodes CASKGQGWNQPQHF.